This passage covers 32 T cell receptor beta chains from one sample sequenced in a study of T cells after yellow fever vaccination. TCRdb reprocessed the 5' RACE reads via MiXCR and lists one record per CDR3 protein. The sample shows some 550,000 distinct CDR3 sequences, over 15% of them seen only once. Sequencing used PBMCs, obtained 15 days after the yellow fever booster vaccination. These receptors were collected from a man aged 30-40 years who received the YFV17D yellow fever vaccine.

The CDR3 is CASSPFPGTVNYEQYF. CDR3 in DNA: TGTGCCAGCAGCCCGTTCCCCGGGACAGTTAACTACGAGCAGTACTTC. The chain carries TRBV7-9 and TRBJ2-7; TRBD1 agrees at 7 bases. V lost 5 bases to trimming and J lost 3 bases; unmatched junction nucleotides: 13. Germline CDR1 reads SEHNR; CDR2 reads FQNEAQ (reference sequence). The CDR3 has 16 residues.

This chain links TRBV3-1 with TRBJ2-7; 12 bases map to TRBD2. CDR1 and CDR2 from the germline V gene are LGHDT and YNNKEL (reference sequence). The V gene end was trimmed by 5 bases and the J gene end by 7 bases; junction bases not matched to a gene: 9. CDR3 length: 15 residues. CDR3 nucleotides: TGTGCCAGCAGCTCCCCCGGGACTAGCGGGTTTGAGCAGTACTTC. Its translation: CASSSPGTSGFEQYF.

The chain employs TRBV29-1 and TRBJ2-5; no clear D. The CDR3 spans 15 residues. CDR1 SQVTM and CDR2 ANQGSEA come from the germline V gene. V was pared by 5 bases and J by 2 bases, with 18 bases between. CDR3 protein: CSVLGPTARQETQYF. The DNA for the CDR3 is TGCAGCGTTTTAGGCCCGACTGCCCGACAAGAGACCCAGTACTTC.

The CDR3 coding sequence is TGTGCCAGCAGCTCCAGCGGACTGCACACCGGGGAGCTGTTTTTT. It encodes CASSSSGLHTGELFF. The chain employs TRBV7-6 and TRBJ2-2; possibly TRBD2 for D (5 bases). CDR3 size: 15 residues. Germline CDR1 reads SGHVS; CDR2 reads FNYEAQ. V lost 4 bases and J 3 bases, leaving 12 bases between the germline ends.

This clonotype was recorded a few times. V usage is TRBV5-4 and J usage is TRBJ2-1; 8 positions match TRBD2. After removal of 4 bases from V and 6 bases from J, the junction contained 9 bases not matched to a gene. Germline V gene lookup returns CDR1 SGHNT and CDR2 YYREEE (reference sequence). The CDR3 length is 15 residues. The DNA for the CDR3 is TGTGCCAGCAGCCAACGGACTAGCCTGGGCAATGAGCAGTTCTTC. Translation: CASSQRTSLGNEQFF.

The chain uses TRBV20-1 and TRBJ1-1; D unclear. V gave up 3 bases and J gave up 1 base, with 9 bases separating them. Germline values: CDR1 DFQATT, CDR2 SNEGSKA (reference sequence). The CDR3 covers 13 residues. The CDR3 coding sequence is TGCAGTGCTAGTAGGGCACCGAACACTGAAGCTTTCTTT. This gives the protein CSASRAPNTEAFF.

This clonotype came up a few times. The chain couples TRBV23-1 to TRBJ2-5, with 8 positions matching TRBD1. TRBV23-1 belongs to the ORF category, with a function that is uncertain. V shed 7 bases and J 3 bases; nucleotides not matched to a gene: 16. The CDR3 spans 17 residues. The CDR3 sequence is CASTRFSRGQEKETQYF. The CDR3 region has the DNA TGCGCCAGCACCCGGTTCTCCCGGGGACAGGAAAAAGAGACCCAGTACTTC.

Only a few counts were recorded for this clonotype. The chain couples TRBV5-1 to TRBJ1-1; D remains unclear. Germline CDR1 and CDR2: SGHRS and YFSETQ. Trimming cost V 4 bases and J 7 bases, with 14 bases left between them. The CDR3 loop spans 13 amino acids. The CDR3 loop reads CASSPSGNGEAFF. The CDR3 nucleotides read TGCGCCAGCAGCCCTTCCGGGAACGGTGAAGCTTTCTTT.

J is TRBJ2-1 and V is TRBV2, with D possibly matching TRBD2 (6 bases). This CDR3 is built from 14 residues. From germline, CDR1 is SNHLY and CDR2 FYNNEI. The ends were cut back, 7 bases at V and 4 bases at J, with 14 bases in the middle. The CDR3 sequence: CASKWGDGYNEQFF. In DNA form, the CDR3 reads TGTGCCAGCAAGTGGGGGGACGGGTACAATGAGCAGTTCTTC.

This rearrangement joins TRBV30 to TRBJ2-7; D not resolved. The CDR3 extends over 13 amino acids. The germline V gene encodes CDR1 GTSNPN and CDR2 SVGIG (reference sequence). CDR3 region: CAVSSAYAYEQYF. The CDR3 DNA is TGTGCTGTCTCGTCCGCTTACGCCTACGAGCAGTACTTC. Full variable domain (rest looked up from reference TRBV30 and TRBJ2-7): SQTIHQWPATLVQPVGSPLSLECTVEGTSNPNLYWYRQAAGRGLQLLFYSVGIGQISSEVPQNLSASRPQDRQFILSSKKLLLSDSGFYLCAVSSAYAYEQYFGPGTRLTVT.

This clonotype was picked up a small number of times. The V call is TRBV11-2, the J call TRBJ2-3; D call uncertain. This CDR3 is 18 amino acids long. CDR1 is SGHAT and CDR2 is FQNNGV in the germline V gene. V lost 0 bases and J lost 2, with 18 bases in between. CDR3 sequence: CASSLDLLVGSPTDTQYF. DNA of the CDR3: TGTGCCAGCAGCTTAGACCTCCTAGTAGGTTCCCCCACAGATACGCAGTATTTT.

The rearrangement joins TRBV7-2 to TRBJ2-1, with 8 bases identical to TRBD2. The CDR3 runs 17 residues. CDR1 SGHTA and CDR2 FQGNSA come from the germline V gene. After removal of 5 bases from V and 5 bases from J, the junction contained 14 bases not matched to a gene. CDR3 sequence: CASSPLPSGLGHNEQFF. DNA of the CDR3: TGTGCCAGCAGCCCACTTCCCTCGGGACTAGGGCACAATGAGCAGTTCTTC.

There are a few counts of this clonotype. V is TRBV9 and J is TRBJ1-1, with 8 bases lining up with TRBD1. V lost 3 bases and J lost 0; bases outside the gene matches: 1. Germline CDR1 is SGDLS and CDR2 is YYNGEE. CDR3 length: 14 residues. The DNA of the CDR3 is TGTGCCAGCAGCGGGGACAGGATGAACACTGAAGCTTTCTTT. Translating it yields CASSGDRMNTEAFF. The full variable domain, in which reference TRBV9 and TRBJ1-1 provide the parts outside the CDR3, is DSGVTQTPKHLITATGQRVTLRCSPRSGDLSVYWYQQSLDQGLQFLIQYYNGEERAKGNILERFSAQQFPDLHSELNLSSLELGDSALYFCASSGDRMNTEAFFGQGTRLTVV.

This clonotype came up many times. The chain carries TRBV7-2 and TRBJ2-2; no firm D call. The germline V and J ends were trimmed by 5 bases and 2 bases, with 9 bases remaining between them. This CDR3 has 14 residues. The germline CDR1 and CDR2 sequences are SGHTA and FQGNSA. The CDR3 protein is CASSRGSNTGELFF. As DNA, the CDR3 is TGTGCCAGCAGCCGAGGAAGCAACACCGGGGAGCTGTTTTTT.

This chain links TRBV27 with TRBJ2-7; 11 positions agree with TRBD2. V was clipped by 8 bases and J by 2 bases; unmatched bases: 20. This CDR3 contains 19 residues. In germline, CDR1 is MNHEY, CDR2 SMNVEV (reference sequence). The CDR3 region has the DNA TGTGCCAGCCCGACTAGCGGGATTGTTCGTCCCACCCACCCCTACGAGCAGTACTTC. This codes for CASPTSGIVRPTHPYEQYF.

The chain carries TRBV7-2 and TRBJ2-1, with unresolved D. V shed 1 base and J shed 3 bases, with 10 bases lying between them. This CDR3 is 15 amino acids long. Per the germline V gene, CDR1 is SGHTA and CDR2 is FQGNSA. Written as DNA, the CDR3 is TGTGCCAGCAGCTTAGAGGTAGCAGTCTACAATGAGCAGTTCTTC. Protein: CASSLEVAVYNEQFF.

This clonotype was recorded only once. CDR3 loop: CSVYRGSNEQFF. CDR3 in DNA: TGCAGCGTTTATCGGGGGAGCAATGAGCAGTTCTTC. V usage is TRBV29-1 and J usage is TRBJ2-1; perhaps TRBD2 as D (6 bases). V was clipped by 5 bases and J by 6 bases, with 11 bases between them. Germline CDR1 SQVTM, CDR2 ANQGSEA. This CDR3 contains 12 residues.

This clonotype was observed a handful of times. The J gene is TRBJ2-3, the V gene TRBV29-1, with TRBD2 as a possible D gene (5 bases). Trimming took off 6 bases at V and 1 base at J, with 20 bases between the two ends. The length of the CDR3 is 16 residues. The germline V gene has CDR1 SQVTM and CDR2 ANQGSEA. CDR3 sequence: CSVSTPMTRGTDTQYF. The CDR3 nucleotides are TGCAGCGTCTCCACCCCTATGACGCGGGGCACAGATACGCAGTATTTT.

The chain is built from TRBV5-4 and TRBJ2-1; 8 bases fit TRBD2. Germline V lookup: CDR1 SGHNT, CDR2 YYREEE (reference sequence). The CDR3 covers 15 residues. Germline trimming cut 4 bases from V and 5 bases from J; bases unmatched to any gene: 8. The CDR3 sequence is CASSPGLVSNNEQFF. CDR3 nucleotide sequence: TGTGCCAGCAGCCCGGGACTAGTTTCCAACAATGAGCAGTTCTTC.

J is TRBJ2-5 and V is TRBV5-1; D possibly corresponds to TRBD1 (5 bases). The V gene's germline CDR1 is SGHRS and CDR2 YFSETQ. The CDR3 contains 16 residues. Trimming cost V 0 bases and J 0 bases, with 12 bases left between them. CDR3 in amino acids: CASSLGGTAYQETQYF. As DNA, the CDR3 is TGCGCCAGCAGCTTGGGGGGCACAGCGTACCAAGAGACCCAGTACTTC.

A word on this clonotype: In this CDR3 the conserved last residue, phenylalanine or tryptophan, is missing, so a read error is likely. The CDR3 here is CASSLDPGRGITDTQYS. The CDR3 DNA sequence: TGTGCCAGCAGTTTAGACCCCGGGAGGGGGATCACAGATACGCAGTATTCT. The chain employs TRBV28 and TRBJ2-3, with 8 bases fitting TRBD2. Trimming removed 2 bases from V and 2 bases from J; junction bases left unmatched: 9. The CDR3 spans 17 residues. Germline lookup yields CDR1 MDHEN and CDR2 SYDVKM.

The chain has TRBV6-1 and TRBJ2-6; D uncertain. V lost 5 bases, J lost 0 bases, and 8 bases lay in between. The germline V gene encodes CDR1 MNHNS and CDR2 SASEGT. The CDR3 is 15 residues long. The CDR3, as DNA: TGTGCCAGCAGTCAGACATACTCTGGGGCCAACGTCCTGACTTTC. Its translation: CASSQTYSGANVLTF.

This clonotype was seen only a few times. The rearrangement uses TRBV19 and TRBJ1-4; 9 positions match TRBD1. The CDR3 is 14 amino acids. Germline lookup yields CDR1 LNHDA and CDR2 SQIVND (reference sequence). Unmatched junction bases numbered 7, after V lost 7 bases and J lost 7 bases. In nucleotides, the CDR3 is TGTGCCAGTAACGCCCGGGACAGGGCTGAAAAACTGTTTTTT. It codes for CASNARDRAEKLFF. Complete variable domain (other parts from reference TRBV19 and TRBJ1-4): DGGITQSPKYLFRKEGQNVTLSCEQNLNHDAMYWYRQDPGQGLRLIYYSQIVNDFQKGDIAEGYSVSREKKESFPLTVTSAQKNPTAFYLCASNARDRAEKLFFGSGTQLSVL.

This chain connects TRBV6-5 to TRBJ2-7; 9 bases line up with TRBD1. With 1 base clipped from V and 2 bases from J, the junction kept 3 bases outside the gene matches. CDR3 length: 15 residues. Germline lookup yields CDR1 MNHEY and CDR2 SVGAGI. CDR3 bases: TGTGCCAGCAGTTACTTACAGGGGGCGCCCTACGAGCAGTACTTC. Residues: CASSYLQGAPYEQYF.

The chain carries TRBV6-5 and TRBJ2-7; the D gene is possibly TRBD1 (5 bases). V was clipped by 1 base and J by 4 bases, with 11 bases between them. The CDR3 has 14 amino acids. The V gene's germline CDR1 is MNHEY and CDR2 SVGAGI. The CDR3 loop reads CASSYLSDIYEQYF. CDR3 DNA: TGTGCCAGCAGTTACTTGTCGGACATTTACGAGCAGTACTTC.

In its sample, this clonotype was seen a few times. V gene TRBV25-1 combines with J gene TRBJ2-3; TRBD2 aligns across 12 bases. The CDR3 runs to 15 residues. The germline CDR1 and CDR2 sequences are MGHDK and SYGVNS. The V segment lost 7 bases and the J segment 3 bases; nucleotides outside the gene matches: 5. For the CDR3, the DNA is TGTGCCAGCACCCGAGGGACTAGCGGGACAGATACGCAGTATTTT. Its translation is CASTRGTSGTDTQYF.

The chain couples TRBV20-1 to TRBJ2-7; D is perhaps TRBD2 (5 bases). The ends were cut back, 0 bases at V and 6 bases at J, with 18 bases in the middle. The CDR3 spans 15 residues. CDR1 and CDR2 (germline): DFQATT, SNEGSKA (reference sequence). In DNA form, the CDR3 reads TGCAGTGCTAGAGATCTAGTAGAGGGTTCCGCCGAGCAGTACTTC. As protein: CSARDLVEGSAEQYF.

The chain carries TRBV12-3 or TRBV12-4 and TRBJ2-1; TRBD1 matches 9 bases. CDR3 length: 14 residues. The V and J ends lost 7 bases and 6 bases, in that order; junction bases with no gene match: 7. This chain's CDR3 is CASNLQGAVNEQFF. CDR3 coding DNA: TGTGCCAGCAACTTACAGGGGGCGGTCAATGAGCAGTTCTTC.

V and J are TRBV12-3 or TRBV12-4 and TRBJ1-1; weak D call: TRBD1 (5 bases). V gave up 2 bases and J gave up 6 bases, with 10 bases separating them. This CDR3 spans 13 amino acids. The CDR3: CASSLSGTPEAFF. The DNA of the CDR3 is TGTGCCAGCAGTTTAAGCGGGACCCCTGAAGCTTTCTTT.

This chain joins TRBV7-9 and TRBJ1-1, with 8 bases that match TRBD1. V lost 3 bases to trimming and J lost 8 bases; unmatched junction nucleotides: 2. The CDR3 contains 12 residues. The germline V gene has CDR1 SEHNR and CDR2 FQNEAQ (reference sequence). The CDR3 nucleotides are TGTGCCAGCAGCTTCGCAGGGGGCGAAGCTTTCTTT. This gives the protein CASSFAGGEAFF.

This clonotype has just a few counts. The gene calls are TRBV6-1 and TRBJ1-2; TRBD1 aligns across 7 bases. Germline trimming cut 3 bases from V and 7 bases from J; bases unmatched to any gene: 5. CDR1 is MNHNS, CDR2 SASEGT, per germline. This CDR3 has 13 residues. The CDR3 is CASSDRGGVGYTF. For the CDR3, the DNA is TGTGCCAGCAGTGACCGAGGGGGCGTTGGCTACACCTTC.

This clonotype was detected a few times. The genes are TRBV28 and TRBJ2-3; TRBD2 matches 12 bases. Trimming cost V 5 bases and J 0 bases; bases outside gene matches: 3. The CDR3 loop spans 16 amino acids. Germline lookup yields CDR1 MDHEN and CDR2 SYDVKM. The CDR3 DNA reads as TGTGCCAGCAGTGGACTAGCGGGGTCTAGCACAGATACGCAGTATTTT. Translation gives CASSGLAGSSTDTQYF.